Each of the 32 T cell receptor beta chains below was sequenced from the same sample in a study of blood T cell repertoires in COVID-19. The repertoire was sequenced with immunoSEQ multiplex PCR; TCRdb's copy has only in-frame clones and lacks some. The sample contains some 260,000 clones, 88% of which appear only once. Source material: peripheral blood. Receptors originate from a young woman with COVID-19, enrolled during active disease.

The chain combines TRBV7-9 with TRBJ2-1, with 7 bases aligning to TRBD1. CDR1 and CDR2 (germline): SEHNR, FQNEAQ (reference sequence). This CDR3 comprises 17 residues. V lost 2 bases and J lost 2; bases outside the gene matches: 9. CDR3 coding DNA: TGTGCCAGCAGCTTACACCCCCTCGACAGGGCCTACAATGAGCAGTTCTTC. Translated, it gives CASSLHPLDRAYNEQFF. The full variable domain, with the rest looked up from reference TRBV7-9 and TRBJ2-1, is DTGVSQNPRHKITKRGQNVTFRCDPISEHNRLYWYRQTLGQGPEFLTYFQNEAQLEKSRLLSDRFSAERPKGSFSTLEIQRTEQGDSAMYLCASSLHPLDRAYNEQFFGPGTRLTVL.

V is TRBV10-3 and J is TRBJ1-1, with 8 bases aligning to TRBD1. The CDR3 covers 15 residues. With 6 bases clipped from V and 2 bases from J, the junction kept 8 bases outside the gene matches. Looked up from germline, CDR1 is ENHRY and CDR2 is SYGVKD. Here the CDR3 DNA reads TGTGCCATCAGCAAAACAGGGGGAGAAAACACTGAAGCTTTCTTT. Its translation: CAISKTGGENTEAFF.

V is TRBV7-8 and J is TRBJ1-6, with a weak D call TRBD1 (5 bases). V was trimmed by 3 bases and J by 0 bases, leaving 9 bases between them. CDR1 is SGHVS and CDR2 is FQNEAQ in the germline V gene. This CDR3 is built from 16 residues. CDR3 sequence: CASSLGGSSYNSPLHF. In DNA form, the CDR3 reads TGTGCCAGCAGCTTGGGGGGGAGCTCCTATAATTCACCCCTCCACTTT.

This chain joins TRBV3-1 (or the pseudogene TRBV3-2) and TRBJ2-3, with D tentatively TRBD2 (6 bases). Germline V CDR1 and CDR2: LGHDT, YNNKEL (reference sequence). The length of the CDR3 is 15 residues. With 1 base removed from V and 1 base from J, the gap between germline ends came to 9 bases. In nucleotides, the CDR3 is TGTGCCAGCAGCCAAGGGGAGGAACGCACAGATACGCAGTATTTT. Translated, it gives CASSQGEERTDTQYF.

This clone was detected once. The rearrangement joins TRBV11-3 to TRBJ2-1; unclear D gene. V was clipped by 5 bases and J by 7 bases, with 6 bases between them. CDR3 length: 11 amino acids. Germline lookup yields CDR1 SGHNT and CDR2 YENEEA. CDR3 nucleotide sequence: TGTGCCAGCAGCCCGTATAATGAGCAGTTCTTC. It is translated as CASSPYNEQFF. Supplemented by reference TRBV11-3 and TRBJ2-1, the full variable domain reads EAGVVQSPRYKIIEKKQPVAFWCNPISGHNTLYWYLQNLGQGPELLIRYENEEAVDDSQLPKDRFSAERLKGVDSTLKIQPAELGDSAVYLCASSPYNEQFFGPGTRLTVL.

J is TRBJ1-1 and V is TRBV6-1; 7 bases match TRBD1. The CDR3 is 14 residues long. Germline V gene sequence: CDR1 MNHNS, CDR2 SASEGT. Trimming removed 3 bases from V and 1 base from J; junction bases left unmatched: 2. The CDR3 loop reads CASSDRTGNTEAFF. The CDR3 nucleotides read TGTGCCAGCAGTGATAGGACAGGGAACACTGAAGCTTTCTTT.

CDR3 bases: TGTGCCAGCAGTTTTGAGGGGAACACTGAAGCTTTCTTT. This sequence encodes CASSFEGNTEAFF. This sequence joins TRBV12-3 or TRBV12-4 and TRBJ1-1; D is unresolved. The CDR3 has 13 amino acids. The V gene lost 3 bases and the J gene lost 1 base, with 6 bases spanning the gap.

The V call is TRBV15, the J call TRBJ2-4; the match to TRBD2 covers 7 bases. CDR1 is LNHNV, CDR2 YYDKDF, per germline (reference sequence). The CDR3 runs 14 residues. Trimming removed 0 bases from V and 8 bases from J; junction bases left unmatched: 4. The CDR3 protein is CATSRDGGRDIQYF. The CDR3 DNA follows: TGTGCCACCAGCAGAGATGGGGGGAGGGACATTCAGTACTTC.

The V and J genes are TRBV7-2 and TRBJ1-2; the D gene is possibly TRBD1 (6 bases). The germline V gene encodes CDR1 SGHTA and CDR2 FQGNSA. V lost 1 base and J 0 bases, leaving 9 bases between the germline ends. The CDR3 totals 15 residues. Here the CDR3 reads CASSLGQDSNYGYTF. The CDR3 DNA follows: TGTGCCAGCAGCTTAGGACAGGACTCTAACTATGGCTACACCTTC.

V and J are TRBV5-1 and TRBJ2-3; 12 positions agree with TRBD2. Germline CDR1 reads SGHRS; CDR2 reads YFSETQ. The V segment lost 0 bases and the J segment 2 bases; nucleotides outside the gene matches: 10. CDR3 size: 19 residues. CDR3: CASSLARLGLAGNTDTQYF. As DNA, the CDR3 is TGCGCCAGCAGCTTGGCTCGTCTTGGACTAGCGGGGAACACAGATACGCAGTATTTT.

The chain links TRBV27 to TRBJ2-7, with D tentatively TRBD1 (5 bases). CDR3 length: 13 amino acids. Germline V gene sequence: CDR1 MNHEY, CDR2 SMNVEV (reference sequence). The V end lost 3 bases, the J end lost 0 bases, and 6 bases lay between the germline ends. CDR3 in amino acids: CASSLTASYEQYF. In DNA, the CDR3 is TGTGCCAGCAGTTTGACAGCCTCCTACGAGCAGTACTTC.

This chain connects TRBV28 to TRBJ1-1; D is perhaps TRBD1 (6 bases). Trimming pared 7 bases from V and 3 bases from J, leaving 12 bases between. The CDR3 runs to 13 residues. CDR1 MDHEN and CDR2 SYDVKM come from the germline V gene. For the CDR3, the DNA is TGTGCCAGCATAGAAACAGGGTACACTGAAGCTTTCTTT. This sequence encodes CASIETGYTEAFF. The full variable domain, its missing parts supplied by reference TRBV28 and TRBJ1-1, is DVKVTQSSRYLVKRTGEKVFLECVQDMDHENMFWYRQDPGLGLRLIYFSYDVKMKEKGDIPEGYSVSREKKERFSLILESASTNQTSMYLCASIETGYTEAFFGQGTRLTVV.

J is TRBJ2-7 and V is TRBV7-9; no definite D call. V lost 5 bases and J lost 3, with 8 bases in between. The CDR3 extends over 12 amino acids. Germline V gene data show CDR1 as SEHNR and CDR2 as FQNEAQ (reference sequence). DNA for the CDR3: TGTGCCAGCAGCCGAGTGGTCTACGAGCAGTACTTC. Translating it yields CASSRVVYEQYF.

This chain uses TRBV5-1 with TRBJ2-7; TRBD2 matches 8 bases. Germline V gives CDR1 SGHRS, CDR2 YFSETQ. The CDR3 length is 13 residues. V lost 4 bases to trimming and J lost 2 bases; unmatched junction nucleotides: 2. The CDR3 coding sequence is TGCGCCAGCAGCCCCGGGGGGGCCTACGAGCAGTACTTC. Its protein product is CASSPGGAYEQYF.

The CDR3 nucleotides read TGCGCCACAAGCGGGAGTGAGGTCGGGGAGCTGTTTTTT. Protein product: CATSGSEVGELFF. The chain combines TRBV5-1 with TRBJ2-2, with TRBD2 matching over 8 bases. The CDR3 totals 13 residues. The V segment lost 9 bases and the J segment 7 bases; nucleotides outside the gene matches: 8. Germline values: CDR1 SGHRS, CDR2 YFSETQ. Drawing the rest from reference TRBV5-1 and TRBJ2-2, the complete variable domain is KAGVTQTPRYLIKTRGQQVTLSCSPISGHRSVSWYQQTPGQGLQFLFEYFSETQRNKGNFPGRFSGRQFSNSRSEMNVSTLELGDSALYLCATSGSEVGELFFGEGSRLTVL.

The chain joins TRBV7-2 to TRBJ2-2; 11 nucleotides line up with TRBD2. This CDR3 has 17 amino acids. CDR1 and CDR2 from the germline V gene are SGHTA and FQGNSA. Trimming removed 4 bases from V and 4 bases from J; junction bases left unmatched: 8. CDR3 sequence (DNA): TGTGCCAGCAGCTGGGATCCGGGACTAGCGGTCACCGGGGAGCTGTTTTTT. Its protein product is CASSWDPGLAVTGELFF.

V is TRBV10-1 and J is TRBJ2-3, with 9 bases fitting TRBD1. V gave up 0 bases and J gave up 7 bases; unmatched junction bases: 5. CDR1 WNHNN and CDR2 SYGVQD come from the germline V gene (reference sequence). The CDR3 is 15 residues long. This chain's CDR3 is CASSESGTGRNTQYF. In nucleotides, the CDR3 is TGCGCCAGCAGTGAGTCCGGGACAGGGAGGAATACGCAGTATTTT.

The rearrangement links TRBV7-9 to TRBJ2-2, with D unresolved. The CDR3 is made up of 16 amino acids. Deletions cut 1 base from V and 7 bases from J, with 16 bases between. From germline, CDR1 is SEHNR and CDR2 FQNEAQ (reference sequence). CDR3 sequence (DNA): TGTGCCAGCAGCTTAGTGTTTGGGCAACATGACGGGGAGCTGTTTTTT. Translated: CASSLVFGQHDGELFF.

V gene TRBV19 combines with J gene TRBJ2-2; 10 bases match TRBD2. The CDR3 length is 14 residues. CDR1 is LNHDA, CDR2 SQIVND, per germline (reference sequence). The trim removed 9 bases at V and 5 bases at J, leaving 6 bases unmatched. CDR3 coding DNA: TGTGCCAGCCAACTAGCGGGACAGACCGGGGAGCTGTTTTTT. Amino acid sequence: CASQLAGQTGELFF.

The chain couples TRBV11-2 to TRBJ1-6; 8 positions agree with TRBD1. V was pared by 4 bases and J by 7 bases, with 9 bases of the junction left unmatched. This CDR3 comprises 16 residues. CDR1 and CDR2 (germline): SGHAT, FQNNGV. The CDR3 reads CASSSPNRGKNSPLHF. The CDR3 DNA is TGTGCCAGCAGCTCGCCAAACAGGGGGAAGAATTCACCCCTCCACTTT.

The chain links TRBV14 to TRBJ2-3; TRBD2 matches 10 bases. J was trimmed by 2 bases and V by 0 bases; bases with no gene match: 5. The CDR3 consists of 17 residues. Germline V gene data show CDR1 as SGHDN and CDR2 as FVKESK. The CDR3 region has the DNA TGTGCCAGCAGCCAAGATTTAGCGGGGGGTCCCACAGATACGCAGTATTTT. It encodes CASSQDLAGGPTDTQYF.

J is TRBJ1-5 and V is TRBV27; a possible D gene is TRBD1 (5 bases). The CDR3 spans 16 residues. V dropped 7 bases and J dropped 3 bases, with 19 bases sitting between them. Germline CDR1 is MNHEY and CDR2 is SMNVEV (reference sequence). The CDR3 region has the DNA TGTGCCAGCAAAGGGTGGGCCCTAGGGGCCAATCAGCCCCAGCATTTT. Its translation: CASKGWALGANQPQHF.

The genes are TRBV7-2 and TRBJ1-4; 7 positions agree with TRBD1. V was pared by 5 bases and J by 3 bases, with 12 bases of the junction left unmatched. The CDR3 loop spans 17 amino acids. The germline gives CDR1 SGHTA, CDR2 FQGNSA. The CDR3 sequence: CASSTHLRGLANEKLFF. CDR3 nucleotides: TGTGCCAGCAGCACGCATCTAAGGGGGCTAGCTAATGAAAAACTGTTTTTT.

This clone was detected only once. CDR3 sequence (DNA): TGTGCCAGCAGCCAGGGGTTGAACACTGAAGCTTTCTTT. Its protein is CASSQGLNTEAFF. The genes are TRBV5-4 and TRBJ1-1; weak D call: TRBD1 (6 bases). The CDR3 is 13 residues long. The germline V gene has CDR1 SGHNT and CDR2 YYREEE (reference sequence). Trimming took off 4 bases at V and 0 bases at J, with 7 bases between the two ends.

The chain has TRBV28 and TRBJ1-6; a weak D match, TRBD1 (6 bases). The germline gives CDR1 MDHEN, CDR2 SYDVKM. Between the trimmed V and J ends, which lost 4 bases and 7 bases, there was a span of 14 bases. The CDR3 is made up of 15 amino acids. CDR3 DNA sequence: TGTGCCAGCAGTTCCCCAGGGGAGGGCAATTCACCCCTCCACTTT. Its translation: CASSSPGEGNSPLHF.

This clone was counted a few times. This sample also contains other DNA sequences that code for the same CDR3. V gene TRBV5-1 combines with J gene TRBJ1-5; D is undetermined. CDR3 length equals 15 residues. V dropped 0 bases and J dropped 0 bases, with 7 bases sitting between them. Germline loops: CDR1 SGHRS, CDR2 YFSETQ. The CDR3 DNA follows: TGCGCCAGCAGCTTGGACGGGTATAGCAATCAGCCCCAGCATTTT. It is translated as CASSLDGYSNQPQHF.

This chain links TRBV10-3 with TRBJ2-7; TRBD1 agrees at 8 bases. After removal of 5 bases from V and 3 bases from J, the junction contained 6 bases not matched to a gene. Germline CDR1 is ENHRY and CDR2 is SYGVKD. The CDR3 consists of 14 residues. The CDR3 protein is CAISTRQGNYEQYF. CDR3 DNA: TGTGCCATCAGTACCAGACAGGGGAACTACGAGCAGTACTTC.

The V gene is TRBV5-6, the J gene TRBJ1-1; D remains unclear. The CDR3 runs to 15 residues. V lost 7 bases, J lost 1 base, and 17 bases lay in between. Germline V lookup: CDR1 SGHDT, CDR2 YYEEEE. CDR3 protein: CASCGPALTNTEAFF. The CDR3 coding sequence is TGTGCCAGCTGTGGGCCGGCTCTAACGAACACTGAAGCTTTCTTT.

The count of this clone is one. The chain couples TRBV30 to TRBJ1-2; TRBD1 might be the D (5 bases). Looked up from germline, CDR1 is GTSNPN and CDR2 is SVGIG (reference sequence). The CDR3 runs 13 residues. The V and J ends lost 4 bases and 4 bases respectively, with 13 bases between them. The CDR3 DNA is TGTGCCTGGAAACGGGGGACTGGCTATGGCTACACCTTC. Amino acids: CAWKRGTGYGYTF.

This clone showed up just once. This chain connects TRBV19 to TRBJ2-2, with D possibly TRBD2 on 5 matching bases. V was cut by 8 bases and J by 2 bases, with 12 bases left in between. The germline V gene has CDR1 LNHDA and CDR2 SQIVND (reference sequence). There are 14 residues in the CDR3. For the CDR3, the DNA is TGTGCCAGTCGGGAAACTCTAAACACCGGGGAGCTGTTTTTT. This sequence encodes CASRETLNTGELFF.

V gene TRBV7-9 combines with J gene TRBJ1-2, with 7 positions matching TRBD1. CDR3 size: 16 residues. Germline CDR1 and CDR2: SEHNR and FQNEAQ (reference sequence). V lost 1 base to trimming and J lost 3 bases; unmatched junction nucleotides: 8. Here the CDR3 reads CASSLVWQGGHYGYTF. The CDR3 coding sequence is TGTGCCAGCAGCTTAGTGTGGCAGGGGGGACACTATGGCTACACCTTC. Combining the CDR3 with reference TRBV7-9 and TRBJ1-2 gives the whole variable domain DTGVSQNPRHKITKRGQNVTFRCDPISEHNRLYWYRQTLGQGPEFLTYFQNEAQLEKSRLLSDRFSAERPKGSFSTLEIQRTEQGDSAMYLCASSLVWQGGHYGYTFGSGTRLTVV.

The chain joins TRBV11-3 to TRBJ2-2, with a tentative D call TRBD1 (6 bases). The CDR3 has 11 residues. V was trimmed by 4 bases and J by 14 bases, leaving 11 bases between them. Germline CDR1 is SGHNT and CDR2 is YENEEA. CDR3 DNA sequence: TGTGCCAGCAGCTCAGTAGGGGGACTGTTTTTT. Its translation: CASSSVGGLFF.